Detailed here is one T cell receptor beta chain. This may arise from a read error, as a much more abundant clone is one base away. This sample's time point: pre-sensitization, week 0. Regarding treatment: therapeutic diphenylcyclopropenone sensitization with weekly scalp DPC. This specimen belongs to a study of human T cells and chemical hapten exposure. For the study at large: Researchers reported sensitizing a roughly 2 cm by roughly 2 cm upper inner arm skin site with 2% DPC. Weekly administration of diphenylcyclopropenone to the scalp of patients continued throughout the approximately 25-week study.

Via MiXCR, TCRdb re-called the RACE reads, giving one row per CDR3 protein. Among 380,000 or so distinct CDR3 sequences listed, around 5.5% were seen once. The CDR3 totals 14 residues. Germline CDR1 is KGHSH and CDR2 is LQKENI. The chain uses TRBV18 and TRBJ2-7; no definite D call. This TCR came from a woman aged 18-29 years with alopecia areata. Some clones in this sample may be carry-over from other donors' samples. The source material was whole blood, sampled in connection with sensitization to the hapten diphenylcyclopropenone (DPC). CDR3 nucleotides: TGTGCCTGCTCACCAGAGTCCACAACCTACGAGCAGTACTTC. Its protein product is CACSPESTTYEQYF. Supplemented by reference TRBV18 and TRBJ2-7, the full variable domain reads NAGVMQNPRHLVRRRGQEARLRCSPMKGHSHVYWYRQLPEEGLKFMVYLQKENIIDESGMPKERFSAEFPKEGPSILRIQQVVRGDSAAYFCACSPESTTYEQYFGPGTRLTVT.